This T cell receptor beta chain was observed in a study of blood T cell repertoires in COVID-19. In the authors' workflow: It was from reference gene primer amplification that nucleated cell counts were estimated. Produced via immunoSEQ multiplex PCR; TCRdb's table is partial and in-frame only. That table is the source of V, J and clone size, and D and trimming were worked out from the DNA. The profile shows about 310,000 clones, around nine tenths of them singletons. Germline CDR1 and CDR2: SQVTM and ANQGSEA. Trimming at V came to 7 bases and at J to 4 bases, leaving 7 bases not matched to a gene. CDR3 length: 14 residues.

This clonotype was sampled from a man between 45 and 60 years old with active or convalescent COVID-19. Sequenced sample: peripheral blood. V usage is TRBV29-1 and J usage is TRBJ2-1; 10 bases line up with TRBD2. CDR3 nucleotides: TGCAGCGCCAGGACTAGCGGAGGTTACAATGAGCAGTTCTTC. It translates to CSARTSGGYNEQFF.